The clone carrying this T cell receptor (beta chain) has only one observation. What it binds is not known. Profiled with immunoSEQ multiplex PCR; TCRdb holds only in-frame clones, not every one. Among around 17,000 clones listed, around 90% were seen once. The entry originates in a study of circulating and synovial CD4+ cells in juvenile arthritis. Points from the study as a whole: These repertoires were less diverse than bulk blood CD4 repertoires. CPL and bulk CD4 samples differed at least tenfold in T cell genomes.

Germline loops: CDR1 MGHDK, CDR2 SYGVNS. CDR3 length equals 14 residues. Trimming left V 5 bases short and J 0 bases short, with 11 bases between. Source material: CD4+ T cells from blood. V and J are TRBV25-1 and TRBJ2-7; D is possibly TRBD2 (5 bases). This TCR was sampled from a human donor with juvenile idiopathic arthritis. CDR3 nucleotides: TGTGCCAGCAGTTGGGGTGGGAGCTCCTACGAGCAGTACTTC. This codes for CASSWGGSSYEQYF.